This record concerns one T cell receptor (beta chain) sequence. Its antigen is unidentified. The data are from a study of identifying expanded T cells in peripheral blood. Using immunoSEQ multiplex PCR, the repertoire was profiled, and TCRdb retains in-frame clones only, with some absent. The repertoire consists of 95,000 to 150,000 clones, with 75% to 90% occurring once and the leading ten covering roughly 3.3%. During the collection period, no donor immune events like infections were recorded. Study results and caveats: Clone count variance between roughly 2-week samples rose with total template count. Approximately 1.2 clones differed between technical replicates, versus approximately 17 and 20 over time.

The source material was blood. This receptor was taken from a person aged 18 to 75 in good health.

The CDR3 reads CASSYAAWMPQHF. The CDR3 region has the DNA TGTGCCAGCAGTTACGCCGCTTGGATGCCCCAGCATTTT. V usage is TRBV6-5 and J usage is TRBJ1-5; no definite D call. CDR1 is MNHEY, CDR2 SVGAGI, per germline. The ends were cut back, 2 bases at V and 9 bases at J, with 11 bases in the middle. The CDR3 spans 13 residues.